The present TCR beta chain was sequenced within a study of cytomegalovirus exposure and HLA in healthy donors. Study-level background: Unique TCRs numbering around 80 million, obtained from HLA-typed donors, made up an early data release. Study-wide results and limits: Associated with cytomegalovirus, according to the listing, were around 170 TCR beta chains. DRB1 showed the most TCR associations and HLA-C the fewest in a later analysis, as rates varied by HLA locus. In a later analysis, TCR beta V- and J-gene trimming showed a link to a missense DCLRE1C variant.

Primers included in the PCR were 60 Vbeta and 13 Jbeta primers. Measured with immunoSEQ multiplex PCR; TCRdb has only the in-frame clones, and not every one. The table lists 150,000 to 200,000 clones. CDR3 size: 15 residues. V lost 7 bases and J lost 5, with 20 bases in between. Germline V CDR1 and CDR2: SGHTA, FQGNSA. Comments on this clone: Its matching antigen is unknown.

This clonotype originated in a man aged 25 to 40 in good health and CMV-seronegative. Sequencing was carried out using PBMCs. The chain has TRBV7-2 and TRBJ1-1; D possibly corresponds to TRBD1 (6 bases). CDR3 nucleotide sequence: TGTGCCAGCACCCCCTGGGAGGGGGGAAGGACTGAAGCTTTCTTT. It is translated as CASTPWEGGRTEAFF.